This T cell receptor (beta chain) is drawn from a study of blood T cells in healthy people across ages. The authors ran a second PCR of 7 to 11 cycles using a sample-barcoded 5' primer and a J-beta primer mix. TCRdb fed the 5' RACE reads into MiXCR, producing one record per CDR3 protein. This repertoire shows 850,000 to 1,100,000 distinct CDR3 sequences, around two fifths found once; its top ten account for about 12%. V lost 3 bases and J 3 bases, leaving 9 bases between the germline ends. CDR3 length: 14 amino acids. Germline-derived CDR1 and CDR2 are MDHEN and SYDVKM. The receptor's source is a man aged 18 to 29 in good health. The gene calls are TRBV28 and TRBJ1-5; perhaps TRBD1 as D (5 bases). The sequenced sample consisted of blood. The DNA of the CDR3 is TGTGCCAGCAGTTTGGGGACCCTCAATCAGCCCCAGCATTTT. This encodes CASSLGTLNQPQHF.